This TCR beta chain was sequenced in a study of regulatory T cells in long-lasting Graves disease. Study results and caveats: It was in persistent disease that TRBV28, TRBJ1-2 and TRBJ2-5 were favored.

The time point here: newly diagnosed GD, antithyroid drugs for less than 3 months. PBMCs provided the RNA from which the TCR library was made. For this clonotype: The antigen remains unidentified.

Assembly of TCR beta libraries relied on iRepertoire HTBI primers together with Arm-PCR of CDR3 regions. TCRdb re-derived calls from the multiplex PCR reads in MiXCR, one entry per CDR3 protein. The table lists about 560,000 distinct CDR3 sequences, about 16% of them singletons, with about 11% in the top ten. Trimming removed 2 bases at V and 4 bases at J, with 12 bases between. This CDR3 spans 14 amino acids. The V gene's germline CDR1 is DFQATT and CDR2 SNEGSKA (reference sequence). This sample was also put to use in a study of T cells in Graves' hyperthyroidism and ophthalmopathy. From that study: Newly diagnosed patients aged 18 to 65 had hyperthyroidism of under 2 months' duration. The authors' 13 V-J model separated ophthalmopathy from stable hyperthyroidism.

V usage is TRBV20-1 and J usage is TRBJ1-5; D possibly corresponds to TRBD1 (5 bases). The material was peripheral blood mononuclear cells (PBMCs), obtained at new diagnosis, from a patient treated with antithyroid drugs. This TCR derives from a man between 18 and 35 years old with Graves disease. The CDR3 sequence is CSARKGKGNQPQHF. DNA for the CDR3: TGCAGTGCTAGAAAGGGGAAGGGTAATCAGCCCCAGCATTTT.